The 30 T cell receptor beta chains below come from one sample, sequenced in a study of shared clonotypes between healthy human individuals. Using immunoSEQ multiplex PCR, the repertoire was profiled, and TCRdb retains in-frame clones only, with some absent. This sample has a few million clones, with around 92% found just once. The source material was naive CD4+ T cells from PBMCs. Subset of the sample: CD45RA+ positively selected. The receptors come from a man aged 18 to 30 in good health. Some clones in this sample may be carry-over from other donors' samples.

This chain connects TRBV2 to TRBJ2-4; TRBD1 matches at 8 bases. This CDR3 contains 11 residues. Germline CDR1 reads SNHLY; CDR2 reads FYNNEI. With 10 bases clipped from V and 10 bases from J, the junction kept 6 bases outside the gene matches. CDR3 in DNA: TGTGCCACCTCAACAGGGGGTATTCAGTACTTC. Protein product: CATSTGGIQYF.

The chain uses TRBV7-3 and TRBJ1-1; D is possibly TRBD1 (6 bases). V was shortened by 5 bases and J by 5 bases, with 15 bases between the two germline ends. This CDR3 is built from 14 residues. From germline, CDR1 is SGHTA and CDR2 FQGTGA. The CDR3 sequence is CASSAQGTGTEAFF. The CDR3 DNA reads TGTGCCAGCAGCGCACAGGGTACCGGGACTGAAGCTTTCTTT.

The chain carries TRBV15 and TRBJ2-3; 10 nucleotides match TRBD1. V trimming: 3 bases; J trimming: 2 bases; junction bases outside the gene matches: 5. CDR3 length equals 16 residues. Germline assignment: CDR1 LNHNV and CDR2 YYDKDF (reference sequence). The CDR3 protein is CATSSGTGAFTDTQYF. CDR3 nucleotide sequence: TGTGCCACCAGCAGCGGGACAGGGGCGTTCACAGATACGCAGTATTTT.

This clone was counted a single time. The chain couples TRBV10-3 to TRBJ1-5; perhaps TRBD1 as D (5 bases). Germline CDR1 and CDR2: ENHRY and SYGVKD. V was pared by 0 bases and J by 0 bases, with 9 bases between. CDR3 length equals 16 residues. CDR3 DNA: TGTGCCATCAGTGAGTCGAGGCAGGGTAGCAATCAGCCCCAGCATTTT. Protein product: CAISESRQGSNQPQHF.

This clone occurred a few times. Other DNA sequences in this sample translate to the same CDR3. CDR3 nucleotides: TGCAGCGCCAATCGGGGGAACACTGAAGCTTTCTTT. Translating gives CSANRGNTEAFF. The chain employs TRBV29-1 and TRBJ1-1; D call uncertain. The CDR3 spans 12 residues. Trimming took off 7 bases at V and 1 base at J, with 10 bases between the two ends. Germline V lookup: CDR1 SQVTM, CDR2 ANQGSEA.

The chain has TRBV15 and TRBJ2-7; D gene unclear. Per germline, CDR1 LNHNV and CDR2 YYDKDF (reference sequence). V lost 3 bases and J lost 4, with 19 bases in between. The CDR3 contains 16 residues. For the CDR3, the DNA is TGTGCCACCAGCAGCGGGCAACCCTGGCAGCGTTACGAGCAGTACTTC. Its protein product is CATSSGQPWQRYEQYF.

The rearrangement uses TRBV15 and TRBJ1-5; tentative D call: TRBD1 (6 bases). V lost 0 bases to trimming and J lost 5 bases, with 17 bases between them. CDR3 length: 17 amino acids. Germline values: CDR1 LNHNV, CDR2 YYDKDF (reference sequence). CDR3 sequence: CATSRERNRVRDQPQHF. CDR3 coding DNA: TGTGCCACCAGCAGAGAAAGGAACAGGGTTAGGGATCAGCCCCAGCATTTT.

The genes are TRBV6-1 and TRBJ1-5; a possible D gene is TRBD1 (5 bases). Germline V lookup: CDR1 MNHNS, CDR2 SASEGT. The CDR3 totals 15 residues. Trimming took off 6 bases at V and 6 bases at J, with 18 bases between the two ends. CDR3 sequence: CASSPPAGGGQPQHF. The CDR3 DNA is TGTGCCAGCAGCCCCCCGGCGGGGGGAGGTCAGCCCCAGCATTTT.

This clone has a handful of counts. The V and J genes are TRBV29-1 and TRBJ1-2, with D tentatively TRBD1 (5 bases). V lost 5 bases and J lost 7, with 17 bases in between. The CDR3 is made up of 13 amino acids. Germline CDR1 reads SQVTM; CDR2 reads ANQGSEA. The CDR3 here is CSVRGWAQSGYTF. The CDR3 nucleotides are TGCAGCGTTCGGGGGTGGGCCCAGTCTGGCTACACCTTC.

The chain is built from TRBV9 and TRBJ2-7, with no clear D. V lost 0 bases to trimming and J lost 6 bases, with 13 bases between them. Germline CDR1 and CDR2: SGDLS and YYNGEE. This CDR3 has 14 residues. CDR3 amino acids: CASSVVAGAREQYF. The CDR3 DNA follows: TGTGCCAGCAGCGTAGTTGCAGGTGCCCGCGAGCAGTACTTC. Full variable domain (remainder filled in from reference TRBV9 and TRBJ2-7): DSGVTQTPKHLITATGQRVTLRCSPRSGDLSVYWYQQSLDQGLQFLIQYYNGEERAKGNILERFSAQQFPDLHSELNLSSLELGDSALYFCASSVVAGAREQYFGPGTRLTVT.

V gene TRBV5-6 combines with J gene TRBJ2-5; TRBD2 matches at 12 bases. Germline trimming cut 2 bases from V and 4 bases from J; bases unmatched to any gene: 6. The CDR3 contains 16 residues. Germline V gene lookup returns CDR1 SGHDT and CDR2 YYEEEE. Here the CDR3 DNA reads TGTGCCAGCAGCTTTAGACTAGCGGGAGCTTCAGAGACCCAGTACTTC. Protein product: CASSFRLAGASETQYF.

This chain uses TRBV7-6 with TRBJ2-5, with 11 bases fitting TRBD2. Trimming removed 0 bases from V and 1 base from J; junction bases left unmatched: 10. This CDR3 is 19 amino acids long. Looked up from germline, CDR1 is SGHVS and CDR2 is FNYEAQ. The CDR3 DNA reads as TGTGCCAGCAGCTTAGCTCCCCCTGTAGCGGGAGGGATCCAAGAGACCCAGTACTTC. Translating gives CASSLAPPVAGGIQETQYF.

This clone was found a few times. The rearrangement links TRBV29-1 to TRBJ1-1; D gene uncertain. CDR3 size: 13 residues. Trimming took 4 bases from V and 3 from J, leaving 12 bases between them. Germline V gene lookup returns CDR1 SQVTM and CDR2 ANQGSEA. As DNA, the CDR3 is TGCAGCGTTGCACGGTTATTGGACACTGAAGCTTTCTTT. It is translated as CSVARLLDTEAFF.

The V call is TRBV15, the J call TRBJ1-1; possible D gene TRBD1, 5 bases. The CDR3 covers 15 residues. The V gene's germline CDR1 is LNHNV and CDR2 YYDKDF (reference sequence). With 0 bases removed from V and 10 bases from J, the gap between germline ends came to 18 bases. For the CDR3, the DNA is TGTGCCACCAGCAGAGATGGTCAGGGCCCAGTTGGAGCTTTCTTT. Translation: CATSRDGQGPVGAFF.

The chain recombines TRBV7-3 with TRBJ2-7; D call uncertain. Per germline, CDR1 SGHTA and CDR2 FQGTGA. The ends were cut back, 5 bases at V and 2 bases at J, with 10 bases in the middle. This CDR3 contains 13 residues. CDR3 sequence reads: CASSMQPAYEQYF. The CDR3 coding sequence is TGTGCCAGCAGCATGCAACCAGCCTACGAGCAGTACTTC.

The chain links TRBV5-4 to TRBJ2-1; 7 bases are shared with TRBD1. The ends lost 4 bases at V and 4 bases at J; junction bases unmatched: 17. The length of the CDR3 is 18 residues. Germline lookup yields CDR1 SGHNT and CDR2 YYREEE (reference sequence). The CDR3 DNA reads as TGTGCCAGCAGCACAAAGTTCTTCAAGACAGGGCCGTACAATGAGCAGTTCTTC. Protein product: CASSTKFFKTGPYNEQFF.

Notes on this clone: This specimen includes other DNA sequences encoding the same CDR3. The chain joins TRBV2 to TRBJ2-5; possibly TRBD2 for D (6 bases). The CDR3 totals 12 residues. The V gene's germline CDR1 is SNHLY and CDR2 FYNNEI. V lost 5 bases and J lost 5, with 9 bases in between. This CDR3 reads CASSTGEETQYF. The CDR3 nucleotides are TGTGCCAGCAGTACGGGAGAGGAGACCCAGTACTTC.

J is TRBJ1-2 and V is TRBV28; D unclear. There are 14 residues in the CDR3. Germline CDR1 MDHEN, CDR2 SYDVKM. V lost 3 bases, J lost 0 bases, and 8 bases lay in between. The chain's CDR3 is CASSLIQANYGYTF. DNA of the CDR3: TGTGCCAGCAGTTTGATTCAGGCTAACTATGGCTACACCTTC.

Turning to this clone: Additional DNA sequences in this sample encode the identical CDR3. This rearrangement joins TRBV28 to TRBJ1-2; D ambiguous. CDR1 is MDHEN, CDR2 SYDVKM, per germline. Trimming cost V 3 bases and J 4 bases, with 12 bases left between them. This CDR3 region has 14 residues. The CDR3 sequence: CASSLGQATYGYTF. The CDR3 region has the DNA TGTGCCAGCAGTTTGGGCCAGGCAACCTATGGCTACACCTTC.

In the case of this clone: The same CDR3 is also encoded by other DNA sequences in this sample. This rearrangement joins TRBV5-4 to TRBJ2-5, with D possibly TRBD1 on 6 matching bases. This CDR3 spans 13 amino acids. Trimming took off 0 bases at V and 3 bases at J, with 6 bases between the two ends. Per the germline V gene, CDR1 is SGHNT and CDR2 is YYREEE (reference sequence). CDR3 in amino acids: CASSLGTEETQYF. The CDR3 DNA sequence: TGTGCCAGCAGCTTGGGGACAGAAGAGACCCAGTACTTC.

There are a few counts of this clone. The chain is built from TRBV5-1 and TRBJ1-4; D not resolved. Germline V gives CDR1 SGHRS, CDR2 YFSETQ. The V end lost 2 bases, the J end lost 8 bases, and 13 bases lay between the germline ends. This CDR3 contains 14 residues. The CDR3 DNA reads as TGCGCCAGCAGCTTCGAGCCGGGTCGGGAAAAACTGTTTTTT. Its translation: CASSFEPGREKLFF.

This chain links TRBV5-1 with TRBJ1-2, with 10 bases aligning to TRBD1. The CDR3 runs 15 residues. The V segment lost 4 bases and the J segment 8 bases; nucleotides outside the gene matches: 11. Germline V CDR1 and CDR2: SGHRS, YFSETQ. The CDR3 DNA reads as TGCGCCAGCAGCCCCTACCCCCCGACAGGGGGCGGCTACACCTTC. Its protein is CASSPYPPTGGGYTF.

The chain joins TRBV7-9 to TRBJ1-2; TRBD1 agrees at 7 bases. Germline V gene sequence: CDR1 SEHNR, CDR2 FQNEAQ (reference sequence). This CDR3 is 17 amino acids long. J lost 8 bases, V lost 5 bases, and 20 bases had no gene match. The CDR3 sequence is CASSRRDRVSAVGGYTF. Written as DNA, the CDR3 is TGTGCCAGCAGCCGAAGAGACAGGGTGTCGGCGGTGGGCGGCTACACCTTC.

About this clone itself: The same CDR3 also results from other DNA sequences found in this sample. This chain joins TRBV7-7 and TRBJ2-1; 10 nucleotides line up with TRBD2. The CDR3 sequence is 15 residues long. Per the germline V gene, CDR1 is SSHAT and CDR2 is FNYEAQ (reference sequence). Trimming removed 1 base from V and 5 bases from J; junction bases left unmatched: 2. In nucleotides, the CDR3 is TGTGCCAGCAGCTTAGGGACTAGCGGTAACAATGAGCAGTTCTTC. This codes for CASSLGTSGNNEQFF.

This sequence joins TRBV7-6 and TRBJ1-1; the D gene is possibly TRBD1 (6 bases). The CDR3 contains 14 residues. Germline-derived CDR1 and CDR2 are SGHVS and FNYEAQ. The V end lost 5 bases, the J end lost 4 bases, and 14 bases lay between the germline ends. CDR3 bases: TGTGCCAGCAGCGTCAGGGGCATAGGCACTGAAGCTTTCTTT. Translating it yields CASSVRGIGTEAFF.

The chain couples TRBV29-1 to TRBJ2-2, with unresolved D. CDR3 length: 13 amino acids. The V end lost 2 bases, the J end lost 5 bases, and 9 bases lay between the germline ends. Germline V gene data show CDR1 as SQVTM and CDR2 as ANQGSEA. The CDR3 region is CSVEKRPTGELFF. The CDR3 DNA sequence: TGCAGCGTTGAAAAGAGGCCAACCGGGGAGCTGTTTTTT.

V usage is TRBV7-6 and J usage is TRBJ1-3; TRBD1 might be the D (5 bases). The ends were cut back, 5 bases at V and 1 base at J, with 12 bases in the middle. This CDR3 is 15 amino acids long. Germline V gene data show CDR1 as SGHVS and CDR2 as FNYEAQ. The CDR3 DNA is TGTGCCAGCAGCACGGTCGGGGGATCTGGAAACACCATATATTTT. This gives the protein CASSTVGGSGNTIYF.

V gene TRBV28 combines with J gene TRBJ2-7; D is perhaps TRBD2 (7 bases). The germline V and J ends were trimmed by 6 bases and 3 bases, with 21 bases remaining between them. The CDR3 is 16 amino acids. Per germline, CDR1 MDHEN and CDR2 SYDVKM. The CDR3 DNA reads as TGTGCCAGCAGCTCGGAGGGGGGGGGAGACTTCTACGAGCAGTACTTC. It yields the protein CASSSEGGGDFYEQYF.

This chain links TRBV15 with TRBJ2-2; D is perhaps TRBD1 or TRBD2 (6 bases each). The CDR3 has 16 residues. Germline values: CDR1 LNHNV, CDR2 YYDKDF (reference sequence). Trimming shortened V by 1 base and J by 1 base, and 10 bases separated the two germline ends. CDR3 sequence: CATSRGGAGNTGELFF. DNA of the CDR3: TGTGCCACCAGCAGAGGGGGGGCGGGGAACACCGGGGAGCTGTTTTTT.

A word on this clone: An end of the junction does not agree with germline; a read error may underlie this. The same CDR3 also results from other DNA sequences found in this sample. The chain carries TRBV7-3 and TRBJ1-2; 9 bases line up with TRBD1. The CDR3 consists of 16 residues. Germline V CDR1 and CDR2: SGHTA, FQGTGA. The CDR3 DNA follows: TGTGCCAGCAGCTCACAGGGGGCTCTACTTGGGACTGGCTATACCTTC. This translates into CASSSQGALLGTGYTF.